These T cell receptor beta chains were read from a single sample in a study of CD8+ T cells in alopecia areata. Measured with immunoSEQ multiplex PCR; TCRdb has only the in-frame clones, and not every one. This table has under 200,000 clones, about 60% appearing once. The sample in question was CD4+ T cells sorted from blood, obtained at week 24, from a patient treated with tofacitinib. These receptors came from a human donor with alopecia areata. Each CDR3 is given with its conserved first and last residue. The D gene is left open where the match is weak. Size values are once, few and many counts, or a class for expanded clones, and some rows have none.

d_call j_call cdr3_length v_call clone_size cdr3_nt cdr3_aa
NA TRBJ2-7 11 TRBV29-1 NA TGCAGCGCCTCCATAACCTACGAGCAGTACTTC CSASITYEQYF
NA TRBJ2-7 11 TRBV7-9 NA TGTGCCAGCAGCTTCTCGTACGAGCAGTACTTC CASSFSYEQYF
NA TRBJ1-1 15 TRBV6-1 NA TGTGCCAGCAGTGATTTCGGGGGGCCGAACACTGAAGCTTTCTTT CASSDFGGPNTEAFF
TRBD1 TRBJ1-4 14 TRBV5-1 few TGCGCCAGCAGCTCCCCAGGGGGAAATGAAAAACTGTTTTTT CASSSPGGNEKLFF
NA TRBJ2-7 16 TRBV9 NA TGTGCCAGCAGCGAAAGCACGGGACGGAGCTCCTACGAGCAGTACTTC CASSESTGRSSYEQYF
NA TRBJ2-1 16 TRBV4-1 once TGCGCCAGCAGCCAAGAGTCGGCAGTGGGTTTTAATGAGCAGTTCTTC CASSQESAVGFNEQFF
NA TRBJ1-5 13 TRBV5-6 NA TGTGCCAGCAGCTTACAAGGGGGTCAGCCCCAGCATTTT CASSLQGGQPQHF
NA TRBJ1-1 15 TRBV5-1 few TGCGCCAGCAGCTTGGAAGGCCCAGGGAACACTGAAGCTTTCTTT CASSLEGPGNTEAFF
NA TRBJ2-5 16 TRBV7-9 few TGTGCCAGCAGCTCGCCCCGGGGGGCAATTCAAGAGACCCAGTACTTC CASSSPRGAIQETQYF
TRBD2 TRBJ2-1 15 TRBV10-3 NA TGTGCCATCAGTGAGTCGAGTAGCGGGATCAATGAGCAGTTCTTC CAISESSSGINEQFF
NA TRBJ1-3 14 TRBV29-1 few TGCAGCGTTGAGGGTCTTCTCTCTGGAAACACCATATATTTT CSVEGLLSGNTIYF
NA TRBJ1-3 13 TRBV29-1 NA TGCAGCGGGCGATCGGTCTCTGGAAACACCATATATTTT CSGRSVSGNTIYF
TRBD2 TRBJ2-5 15 TRBV4-3 NA TGCGCCAGCAGCCGACTAGCGGGGGCTCAAGAGACCCAGTACTTC CASSRLAGAQETQYF
TRBD1 TRBJ2-5 17 TRBV9 NA TGTGCCAGCAGCGCCATCTCGGGCGGACAGGGAAGAGAGACCCAGTACTTC CASSAISGGQGRETQYF
NA TRBJ2-2 15 TRBV29-1 NA TGCAGCGCCCTCAAGACAAGCGGAAACACCGGGGAGCTGTTTTTT CSALKTSGNTGELFF
NA TRBJ2-7 14 TRBV6-5 few TGTGCCAGCAGGTTGACAGGACCCTCCTACGAGCAGTACTTC CASRLTGPSYEQYF
TRBD1 TRBJ1-5 14 TRBV7-9 NA TGTGCCAGCAGCACGGGGACAGGGGGGCAGCCCCAGCATTTT CASSTGTGGQPQHF
TRBD1 TRBJ2-3 14 TRBV5-6 NA TGTGCCAGCGAGGGACAGGGAAGCACAGATACGCAGTATTTT CASEGQGSTDTQYF
NA TRBJ1-3 13 TRBV29-1 NA TGCAGCGTTGGAATGGGGATCGGAAACACCATATATTTT CSVGMGIGNTIYF
TRBD1 TRBJ1-3 17 TRBV29-1 few TGCAGCGTTCGGGACAGGGAACAGAAGAACAACGGAAACACCATATATTTT CSVRDREQKNNGNTIYF
NA TRBJ1-4 18 TRBV7-9 few TGTGCCAGCAGCTTATTTGACCCCGTCGGCCTATTGAATGAAAAACTGTTTTTT CASSLFDPVGLLNEKLFF
NA TRBJ1-6 13 TRBV30 NA TGTGCCTGGACAACTGGTGATAATTCACCCCTCCACTTT CAWTTGDNSPLHF
TRBD1 TRBJ2-3 15 TRBV11-2 NA TGTGCCAGCAGCTTAGTTCAGGGGGCGAGAGATACGCAGTATTTT CASSLVQGARDTQYF
TRBD1 TRBJ2-5 15 TRBV5-1 NA TGCGCCAGCAGCCCAACTACAGGGGTGGGGGAGACCCAGTACTTC CASSPTTGVGETQYF
NA TRBJ2-2 12 TRBV7-2 NA TGTGCCAGCAGCTCCAGCACCGGGGAGCTGTTTTTT CASSSSTGELFF